This passage covers 20 T cell receptor beta chains from one sample sequenced in a study of T cell changes during pregnancy in multiple sclerosis. Assay used: immunoSEQ multiplex PCR; TCRdb lists only in-frame clones, some missing. The sample comprises 68,000 or so clones, roughly 89% of which are singletons, and over 0.65% rests with the top ten. This specimen was peripheral blood, taken in the second trimester of pregnancy. The receptor set was obtained from a female donor with multiple sclerosis, enrolled in a pregnancy study.

The gene calls are TRBV15 and TRBJ2-7; weak D call: TRBD2 (6 bases). CDR3 size: 17 residues. Germline assignment: CDR1 LNHNV and CDR2 YYDKDF (reference sequence). The V gene lost 3 bases and the J gene lost 6 bases, with 24 bases spanning the gap. CDR3 coding DNA: TGTGCCACCAGCAGCGGTAGGGGCCGGGGGTGGTCCCCCGAGCAGTACTTC. Translating gives CATSSGRGRGWSPEQYF.

This chain links TRBV9 with TRBJ2-2; maybe TRBD1 (5 bases). This CDR3 is built from 16 residues. V lost 0 bases to trimming and J lost 2 bases, with 11 bases between them. Germline V gene sequence: CDR1 SGDLS, CDR2 YYNGEE. The CDR3 loop reads CASSVVSTANTGELFF. The CDR3 DNA follows: TGTGCCAGCAGCGTAGTCTCGACAGCCAACACCGGGGAGCTGTTTTTT.

This chain connects TRBV13 to TRBJ2-3; TRBD2 matches at 11 bases. After removal of 1 base from V and 2 bases from J, the junction contained 20 bases not matched to a gene. CDR1 and CDR2 from the germline V gene are PRHDT and FYEKMQ (reference sequence). CDR3 length: 22 amino acids. The chain's CDR3 is CASSLDSRRGLADRGLTDTQYF. CDR3 bases: TGTGCCAGCAGCTTAGATAGTAGGAGGGGACTAGCGGACCGGGGACTCACAGATACGCAGTATTTT.

This clone was seen just once. The chain employs TRBV27 and TRBJ1-5; perhaps TRBD1 as D (6 bases). The CDR3 is 13 amino acids. Germline lookup yields CDR1 MNHEY and CDR2 SMNVEV (reference sequence). The V end was cut by 7 bases, the J end by 3 bases, with 10 bases between. CDR3 sequence (DNA): TGTGCCAGCAAAGGACAGATCAATCAGCCCCAGCATTTT. This translates into CASKGQINQPQHF.

This chain connects TRBV7-2 to TRBJ2-5; 9 nucleotides match TRBD2. The CDR3 has 15 amino acids. V gave up 7 bases and J gave up 4 bases; unmatched junction bases: 10. CDR1 SGHTA and CDR2 FQGNSA come from the germline V gene. The DNA for the CDR3 is TGTGCCAGCAAGGGTCAGCGGGGGGCAGGAGAGACCCAGTACTTC. Its protein product is CASKGQRGAGETQYF.

The V and J genes are TRBV29-1 and TRBJ2-7; a possible D gene is TRBD2 (5 bases). Trimming stripped 3 bases from V and 6 bases from J, with 12 bases between. This CDR3 has 12 residues. Germline V lookup: CDR1 SQVTM, CDR2 ANQGSEA. The CDR3 spells CSVDSPGVEQYF. CDR3 nucleotide sequence: TGCAGCGTTGACTCGCCCGGGGTCGAGCAGTACTTC.

This clone was seen just once. The chain employs TRBV5-6 and TRBJ1-6, with a weak D call TRBD1 (5 bases). The germline CDR1 and CDR2 sequences are SGHDT and YYEEEE. The CDR3 runs 16 residues. Trimming cost V 0 bases and J 5 bases, with 12 bases left between them. The CDR3 region is CASSLDPGQDNSPLHF. CDR3 bases: TGTGCCAGCAGCTTGGACCCCGGACAAGATAATTCACCCCTCCACTTT.

The chain links TRBV6-5 to TRBJ1-2; perhaps TRBD1 as D (6 bases). Germline CDR1 MNHEY, CDR2 SVGAGI. Trimming stripped 1 base from V and 0 bases from J, with 12 bases between. There are 16 residues in the CDR3. The DNA for the CDR3 is TGTGCCAGCAGTTACTTGAACCACAGGGCTAACTATGGCTACACCTTC. This translates into CASSYLNHRANYGYTF.

V usage is TRBV29-1 and J usage is TRBJ1-1; a possible D gene is TRBD1 (5 bases). The CDR3 is 13 amino acids. V was pared by 5 bases and J by 6 bases, with 16 bases between. The germline V gene has CDR1 SQVTM and CDR2 ANQGSEA. The CDR3 here is CSVRPGGSPEAFF. The DNA of the CDR3 is TGCAGCGTTCGTCCGGGGGGTAGTCCTGAAGCTTTCTTT.

The V gene is TRBV19, the J gene TRBJ2-2, with 7 bases that match TRBD2. V lost 9 bases, J lost 9 bases, and 13 bases stayed unmatched. The CDR3 extends over 14 amino acids. The germline V gene encodes CDR1 LNHDA and CDR2 SQIVND (reference sequence). CDR3 coding DNA: TGTGCCAGCCGGGAGGAGGGGTCCACGCGGGAGCTGTTTTTT. Its protein is CASREEGSTRELFF. Using reference TRBV19 and TRBJ2-2 for the parts outside the CDR3, the full variable domain is DGGITQSPKYLFRKEGQNVTLSCEQNLNHDAMYWYRQDPGQGLRLIYYSQIVNDFQKGDIAEGYSVSREKKESFPLTVTSAQKNPTAFYLCASREEGSTRELFFGEGSRLTVL.

This sequence joins TRBV7-2 and TRBJ2-3; 10 bases match TRBD2. Germline assignment: CDR1 SGHTA and CDR2 FQGNSA. Trimming at V came to 1 base and at J to 5 bases, leaving 9 bases not matched to a gene. The CDR3 consists of 17 residues. DNA for the CDR3: TGTGCCAGCAGCTTAGATTGGGCACTAGCGGGGAGAGATACGCAGTATTTT. It yields the protein CASSLDWALAGRDTQYF.

The rearrangement links TRBV7-7 to TRBJ2-3; 9 bases agree with TRBD2. CDR3 length: 15 residues. In germline, CDR1 is SSHAT, CDR2 FNYEAQ (reference sequence). DNA for the CDR3: TGTGCTAGTCAGCGGGGGGCAAACCCAGGGGATACGCAGTATTTT. Amino acids: CASQRGANPGDTQYF.

The chain couples TRBV19 to TRBJ1-1; no clear D. Germline V lookup: CDR1 LNHDA, CDR2 SQIVND (reference sequence). The CDR3 consists of 12 residues. V was trimmed by 10 bases and J by 3 bases, leaving 12 bases between them. CDR3 in amino acids: CATVTGYTEAFF. CDR3 DNA: TGTGCCACTGTGACGGGGTACACTGAAGCTTTCTTT.

V gene TRBV7-2 combines with J gene TRBJ1-1; unclear D gene. This CDR3 has 13 residues. From germline, CDR1 is SGHTA and CDR2 FQGNSA. V gave up 4 bases and J gave up 7 bases, with 13 bases separating them. Here the CDR3 DNA reads TGTGCCAGCAGCTCCTCGTGGAGAGATGAAGCTTTCTTT. It encodes CASSSSWRDEAFF. Variable domain in full (rest from reference TRBV7-2 and TRBJ1-1): GAGVSQSPSNKVTEKGKDVELRCDPISGHTALYWYRQSLGQGLEFLIYFQGNSAPDKSGLPSDRFSAERTGGSVSTLTIQRTQQEDSAVYLCASSSSWRDEAFFGQGTRLTVV.

The J gene is TRBJ1-5, the V gene TRBV28; TRBD1 matches at 7 bases. V dropped 4 bases and J dropped 1; count of bases not matched to a gene: 10. CDR1 is MDHEN and CDR2 is SYDVKM in the germline V gene. CDR3 length: 17 residues. The CDR3: CASSSVSLRGSNQPQHF. The DNA of the CDR3 is TGTGCCAGCAGTTCAGTTTCCCTCAGGGGGAGCAATCAGCCCCAGCATTTT.

J is TRBJ1-6 and V is TRBV19; 7 bases map to TRBD1. The CDR3 extends over 14 amino acids. Per the germline V gene, CDR1 is LNHDA and CDR2 is SQIVND (reference sequence). V lost 10 bases and J lost 6; bases outside the gene matches: 9. DNA of the CDR3: TGTGCCACCACAGGGGCCCTGCTTAATTCACCCCTCCACTTT. Protein product: CATTGALLNSPLHF.

The chain is built from TRBV6-1 and TRBJ2-2; D call uncertain. Germline CDR1 and CDR2: MNHNS and SASEGT. Deletions cut 7 bases from V and 0 bases from J, with 9 bases between. The CDR3 has 14 residues. CDR3 amino acids: CASNLQSNTGELFF. The CDR3 coding sequence is TGTGCCAGCAACTTACAGTCGAACACCGGGGAGCTGTTTTTT.

The chain links TRBV11-2 to TRBJ1-2; TRBD1 matches 7 bases. Unmatched junction bases numbered 18, after V lost 6 bases and J lost 5 bases. The CDR3 consists of 17 residues. In germline, CDR1 is SGHAT, CDR2 FQNNGV. CDR3 protein: CASRPAARRQGGYGYTF. CDR3 nucleotides: TGTGCCAGCAGGCCCGCGGCCCGGAGACAGGGAGGATATGGCTACACCTTC.

The chain has TRBV4-1 and TRBJ1-1, with 9 bases matching TRBD1. Germline V gene data show CDR1 as MGHRA and CDR2 as YSYEKL. This CDR3 has 15 amino acids. V shed 7 bases and J 0 bases; nucleotides not matched to a gene: 6. CDR3 DNA sequence: TGCGCCAGCAACCAGGACAGGGGATTGAACACTGAAGCTTTCTTT. It specifies CASNQDRGLNTEAFF.

The rearrangement links TRBV5-6 to TRBJ2-1; a possible D gene is TRBD1 (6 bases). This CDR3 has 15 residues. Between the trimmed V and J ends, which lost 1 base and 4 bases, there was a span of 12 bases. Germline CDR1 reads SGHDT; CDR2 reads YYEEEE. The CDR3 protein is CASSLIGGRYNEQFF. The CDR3 DNA follows: TGTGCCAGCAGCTTGATAGGGGGAAGGTACAATGAGCAGTTCTTC. Full variable domain (outside the CDR3, taken from reference TRBV5-6 and TRBJ2-1): DAGVTQSPTHLIKTRGQQVTLRCSPKSGHDTVSWYQQALGQGPQFIFQYYEEEERQRGNFPDRFSGHQFPNYSSELNVNALLLGDSALYLCASSLIGGRYNEQFFGPGTRLTVL.